This T cell receptor beta chain was recovered during a study of T cells in Graves' hyperthyroidism and ophthalmopathy. Regarding the study as a whole: Ophthalmopathy onset followed model prediction by a median approximately six months. A model of 13 V-J features distinguished ophthalmopathy from stable hyperthyroidism.

Criteria for exclusion of patients were uncontrolled infection, other autoimmune disease, pregnancy or lactation. Each 10 ml fresh peripheral blood draw supplied the PBMCs. On this clonotype: The antigen remains undetermined.

The CDR3 totals 16 residues. V dropped 2 bases and J dropped 5 bases, with 15 bases sitting between them. Germline CDR1 SGHTA, CDR2 FQGTGA. What was amplified from RNA transcripts were TCR beta CDR3 regions. The HTBI primer set drove a first-round RT-PCR of the TCR CDR3. TCRdb used MiXCR to reprocess the multiplex PCR reads, holding one entry per CDR3 protein. The sample consists of approximately 690,000 distinct CDR3 sequences, around 21% of them appearing once. The gene calls are TRBV7-3 and TRBJ2-2; no firm D call. Sample: blood. This sequence was found in a man under 40 with Graves' ophthalmopathy. This CDR3 is CASSLSPGPVTGELFF. CDR3 in DNA: TGTGCCAGCAGCTTATCGCCGGGTCCCGTGACCGGGGAGCTGTTTTTT. Full variable domain (rest looked up from reference TRBV7-3 and TRBJ2-2): GAGVSQTPSNKVTEKGKYVELRCDPISGHTALYWYRQSLGQGPEFLIYFQGTGAADDSGLPNDRFFAVRPEGSVSTLKIQRTERGDSAVYLCASSLSPGPVTGELFFGEGSRLTVL.